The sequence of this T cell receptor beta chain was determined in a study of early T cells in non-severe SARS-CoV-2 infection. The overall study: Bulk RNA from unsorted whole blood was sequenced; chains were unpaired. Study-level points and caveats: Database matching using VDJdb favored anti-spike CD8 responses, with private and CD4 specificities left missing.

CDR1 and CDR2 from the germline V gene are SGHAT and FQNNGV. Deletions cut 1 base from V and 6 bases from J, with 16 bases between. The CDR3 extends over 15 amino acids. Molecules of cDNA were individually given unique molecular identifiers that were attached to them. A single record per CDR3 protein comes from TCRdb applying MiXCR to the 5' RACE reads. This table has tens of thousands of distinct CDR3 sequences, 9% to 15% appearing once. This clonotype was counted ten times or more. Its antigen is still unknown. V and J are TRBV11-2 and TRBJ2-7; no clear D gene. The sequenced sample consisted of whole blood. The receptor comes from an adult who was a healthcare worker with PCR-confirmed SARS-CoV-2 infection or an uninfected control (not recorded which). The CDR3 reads CASSLAALPASEQYF. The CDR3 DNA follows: TGTGCCAGCAGCTTAGCAGCGCTCCCCGCGTCCGAGCAGTACTTC.